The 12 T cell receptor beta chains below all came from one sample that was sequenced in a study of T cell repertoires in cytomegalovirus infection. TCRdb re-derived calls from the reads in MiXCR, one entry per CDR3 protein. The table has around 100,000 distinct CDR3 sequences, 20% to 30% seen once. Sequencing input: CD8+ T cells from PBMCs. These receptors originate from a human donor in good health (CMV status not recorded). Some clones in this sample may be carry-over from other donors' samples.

CDR3: CASSLSRAGDIQYF. The CDR3, as DNA: TGTGCCAGCTCTTTATCGAGGGCTGGGGACATTCAGTACTTC. The rearrangement links TRBV28 to TRBJ2-4; TRBD2 is a possible D gene (5 bases). This CDR3 contains 14 residues. Trimming left V 8 bases short and J 8 bases short, with 19 bases between. Germline assignment: CDR1 MDHEN and CDR2 SYDVKM.

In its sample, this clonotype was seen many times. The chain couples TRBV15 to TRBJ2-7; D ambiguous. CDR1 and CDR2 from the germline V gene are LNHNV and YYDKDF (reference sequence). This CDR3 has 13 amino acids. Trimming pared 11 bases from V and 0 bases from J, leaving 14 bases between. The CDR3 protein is CASGSGLSYEQYF. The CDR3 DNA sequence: TGTGCCTCCGGGTCCGGCCTCTCCTACGAGCAGTACTTC.

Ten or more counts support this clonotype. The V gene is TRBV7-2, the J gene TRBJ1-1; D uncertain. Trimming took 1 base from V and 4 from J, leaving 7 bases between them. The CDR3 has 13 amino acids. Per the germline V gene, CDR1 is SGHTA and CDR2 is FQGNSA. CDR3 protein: CASSLDGFTEAFF. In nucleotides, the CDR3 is TGTGCCAGCAGCTTAGACGGGTTCACTGAAGCTTTCTTT. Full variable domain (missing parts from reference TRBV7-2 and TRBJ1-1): GAGVSQSPSNKVTEKGKDVELRCDPISGHTALYWYRQSLGQGLEFLIYFQGNSAPDKSGLPSDRFSAERTGGSVSTLTIQRTQQEDSAVYLCASSLDGFTEAFFGQGTRLTVV.

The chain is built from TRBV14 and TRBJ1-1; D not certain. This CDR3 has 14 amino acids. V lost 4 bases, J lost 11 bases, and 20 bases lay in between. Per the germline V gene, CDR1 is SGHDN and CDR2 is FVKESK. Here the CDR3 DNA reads TGTGCCAGCAGCCTTTCGACCTTTCCCGGGCGGGCTTTCTTT. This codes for CASSLSTFPGRAFF.

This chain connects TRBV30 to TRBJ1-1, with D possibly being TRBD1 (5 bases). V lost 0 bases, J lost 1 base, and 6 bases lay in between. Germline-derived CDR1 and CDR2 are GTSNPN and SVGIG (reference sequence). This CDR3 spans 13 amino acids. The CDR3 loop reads CAWSVGGNTEAFF. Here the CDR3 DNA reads TGTGCCTGGAGTGTCGGGGGGAACACTGAAGCTTTCTTT.

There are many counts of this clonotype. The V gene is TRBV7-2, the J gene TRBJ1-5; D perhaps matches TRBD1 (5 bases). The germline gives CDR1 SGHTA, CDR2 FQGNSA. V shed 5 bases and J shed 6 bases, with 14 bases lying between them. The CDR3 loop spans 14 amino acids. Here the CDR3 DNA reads TGTGCCAGCAGCCTAGACGGGGGGATTCAGCCCCAGCATTTT. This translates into CASSLDGGIQPQHF.

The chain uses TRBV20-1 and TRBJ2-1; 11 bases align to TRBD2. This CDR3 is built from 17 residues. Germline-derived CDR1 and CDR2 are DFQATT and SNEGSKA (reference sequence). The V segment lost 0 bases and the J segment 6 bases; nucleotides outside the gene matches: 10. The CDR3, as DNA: TGCAGTGCTAGAGACGCCTTAGCGGGGGGGCAATTCAATGAGCAGTTCTTC. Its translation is CSARDALAGGQFNEQFF.

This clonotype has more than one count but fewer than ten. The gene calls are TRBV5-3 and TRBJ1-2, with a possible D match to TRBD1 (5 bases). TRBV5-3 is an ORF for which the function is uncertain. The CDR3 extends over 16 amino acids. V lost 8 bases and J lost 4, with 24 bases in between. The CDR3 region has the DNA TGTGCCAGTAGTCCCGTGAACGGACACAGTACCTATGGCTACACCTTC. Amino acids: CASSPVNGHSTYGYTF.

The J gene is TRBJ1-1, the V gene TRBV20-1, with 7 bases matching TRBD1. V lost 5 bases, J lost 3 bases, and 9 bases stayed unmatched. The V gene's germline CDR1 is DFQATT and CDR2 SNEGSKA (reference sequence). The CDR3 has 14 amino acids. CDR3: CSAAPYRGDTEAFF. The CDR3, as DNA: TGCAGTGCTGCACCTTACAGGGGAGACACTGAAGCTTTCTTT.

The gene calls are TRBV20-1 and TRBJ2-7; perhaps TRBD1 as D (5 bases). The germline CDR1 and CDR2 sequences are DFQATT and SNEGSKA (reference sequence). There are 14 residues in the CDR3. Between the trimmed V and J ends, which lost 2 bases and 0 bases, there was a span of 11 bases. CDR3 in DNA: TGCAGTGCTAGACCGACAGAAAGCTCCTACGAGCAGTACTTC. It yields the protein CSARPTESSYEQYF.

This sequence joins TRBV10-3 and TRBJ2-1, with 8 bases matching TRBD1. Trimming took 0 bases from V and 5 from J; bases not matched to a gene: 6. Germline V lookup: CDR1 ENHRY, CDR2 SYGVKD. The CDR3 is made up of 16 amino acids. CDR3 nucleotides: TGTGCCATCAGTGAGTCGGTTAGGACAGGGAACAATGAGCAGTTCTTC. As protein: CAISESVRTGNNEQFF.

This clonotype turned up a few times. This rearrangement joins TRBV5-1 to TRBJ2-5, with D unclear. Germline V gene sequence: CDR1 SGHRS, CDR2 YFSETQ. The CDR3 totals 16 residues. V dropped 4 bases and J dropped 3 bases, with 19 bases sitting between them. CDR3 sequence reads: CASSPGGDNPKETQYF. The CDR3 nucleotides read TGCGCCAGCAGCCCCGGCGGTGACAACCCAAAAGAGACCCAGTACTTC.